These 6 T cell receptor beta chains were all obtained from the same sample, sequenced in a study of cytomegalovirus exposure and HLA in healthy donors. Some clones are missing from TCRdb's copy, which holds only in-frame ones; the method was immunoSEQ multiplex PCR. The sample consists of some 100,000 clones, about 87% of them appearing once. Material for sequencing was PBMCs. These receptors all come from a man between 18 and 29 years old in good health and CMV-seronegative.

The chain is built from TRBV4-1 and TRBJ2-1; 7 bases line up with TRBD1. V lost 1 base and J lost 4; bases outside the gene matches: 7. This CDR3 contains 16 residues. Looked up from germline, CDR1 is MGHRA and CDR2 is YSYEKL. The CDR3 region has the DNA TGCGCCAGCAGCCAAGGGTGGGGACAGATATACAATGAGCAGTTCTTC. It yields the protein CASSQGWGQIYNEQFF.

The chain uses TRBV7-9 and TRBJ2-7; perhaps TRBD2 as D (5 bases). This CDR3 spans 13 amino acids. Germline lookup yields CDR1 SEHNR and CDR2 FQNEAQ (reference sequence). The germline V and J ends were trimmed by 2 bases and 6 bases, with 11 bases remaining between them. In DNA, the CDR3 is TGTGCCAGCAGCTTATTAGCTGAGGGCGAGCAGTACTTC. It yields the protein CASSLLAEGEQYF.

The chain links TRBV5-1 to TRBJ1-1; the match to TRBD1 covers 8 bases. Germline assignment: CDR1 SGHRS and CDR2 YFSETQ. The CDR3 runs to 16 residues. Unmatched junction bases numbered 8, after V lost 3 bases and J lost 1 base. CDR3 protein: CASSYSTGGSNTEAFF. In nucleotides, the CDR3 is TGCGCCAGCAGCTACAGCACAGGGGGTTCGAACACTGAAGCTTTCTTT.

This clone was picked up a small number of times. The rearrangement links TRBV5-1 to TRBJ2-1, with TRBD1 identical over 9 bases. This CDR3 contains 15 residues. Germline loops: CDR1 SGHRS, CDR2 YFSETQ. After removal of 6 bases from V and 5 bases from J, the junction contained 9 bases not matched to a gene. The CDR3 DNA sequence: TGCGCCAGCACCGTAGGACAGGGGATTGACAATGAGCAGTTCTTC. It is translated as CASTVGQGIDNEQFF.

V and J are TRBV25-1 and TRBJ2-7; D is uncertain. The CDR3 runs 13 residues. V was clipped by 7 bases and J by 1 base, with 11 bases between them. CDR1 MGHDK and CDR2 SYGVNS come from the germline V gene. The CDR3 spells CASIVELSYEQYF. CDR3 coding DNA: TGTGCCAGCATAGTCGAGCTGTCCTACGAGCAGTACTTC.

The chain joins TRBV6-5 to TRBJ1-3; possibly TRBD1 for D (5 bases). Looked up from germline, CDR1 is MNHEY and CDR2 is SVGAGI. The CDR3 has 14 residues. Trimming pared 6 bases from V and 9 bases from J, leaving 18 bases between. The CDR3 DNA is TGTGCCAGCAGACAAGGGCCATCCGGGGGCACCATATATTTT. Amino acid sequence: CASRQGPSGGTIYF.